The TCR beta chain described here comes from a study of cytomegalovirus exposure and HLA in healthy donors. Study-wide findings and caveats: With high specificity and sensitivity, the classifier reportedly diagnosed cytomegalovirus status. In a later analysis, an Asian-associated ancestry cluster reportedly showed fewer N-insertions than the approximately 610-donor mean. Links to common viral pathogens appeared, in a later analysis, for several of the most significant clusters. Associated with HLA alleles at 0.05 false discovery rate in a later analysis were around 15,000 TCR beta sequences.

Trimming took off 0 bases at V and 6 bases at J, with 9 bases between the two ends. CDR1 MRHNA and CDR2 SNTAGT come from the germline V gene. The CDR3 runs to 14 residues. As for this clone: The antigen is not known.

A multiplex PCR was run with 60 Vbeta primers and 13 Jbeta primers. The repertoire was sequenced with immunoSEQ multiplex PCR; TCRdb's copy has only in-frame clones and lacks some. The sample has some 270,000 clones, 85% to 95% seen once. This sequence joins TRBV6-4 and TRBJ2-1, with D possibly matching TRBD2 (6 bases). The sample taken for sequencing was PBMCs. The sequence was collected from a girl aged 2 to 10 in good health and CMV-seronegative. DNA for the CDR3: TGTGCCAGCAGTGACTCGGGGGGAGGCAATGAGCAGTTCTTC. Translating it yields CASSDSGGGNEQFF.